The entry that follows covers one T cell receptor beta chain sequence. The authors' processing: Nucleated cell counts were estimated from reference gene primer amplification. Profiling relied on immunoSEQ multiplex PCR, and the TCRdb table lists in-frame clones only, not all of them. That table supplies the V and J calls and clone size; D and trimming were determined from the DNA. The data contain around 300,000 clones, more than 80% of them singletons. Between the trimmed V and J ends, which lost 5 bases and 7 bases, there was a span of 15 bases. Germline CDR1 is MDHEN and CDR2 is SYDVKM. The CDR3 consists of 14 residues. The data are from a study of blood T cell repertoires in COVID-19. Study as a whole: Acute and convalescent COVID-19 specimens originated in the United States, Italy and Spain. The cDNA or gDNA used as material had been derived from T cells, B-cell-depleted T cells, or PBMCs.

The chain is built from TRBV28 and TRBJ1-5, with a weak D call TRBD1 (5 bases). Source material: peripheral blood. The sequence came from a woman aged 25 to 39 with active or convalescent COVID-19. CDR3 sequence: CASSPQGSEQPQHF. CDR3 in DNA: TGTGCCAGCAGTCCCCAGGGTTCCGAACAGCCCCAGCATTTT.